Below are 10 T cell receptor beta chains sequenced from a single sample in a study of blood T cell repertoires in COVID-19. Sequencing was performed with immunoSEQ multiplex PCR; in TCRdb, only in-frame clones are kept and a portion is missing. The top ten hold about 16% of the sample, which has over 85,000 clones, roughly 90% seen once. Sequencing used peripheral blood. These receptors all stem from a male donor with acute or convalescent COVID-19.

The V gene is TRBV5-4, the J gene TRBJ2-5, with D possibly TRBD2 on 6 matching bases. This CDR3 has 12 amino acids. The V end lost 2 bases, the J end lost 5 bases, and 7 bases lay between the germline ends. Per germline, CDR1 SGHNT and CDR2 YYREEE (reference sequence). CDR3 coding DNA: TGTGCCAGCAGCTTCAGCGGGGAGACCCAGTACTTC. Its protein is CASSFSGETQYF. The full variable domain, with the rest looked up from reference TRBV5-4 and TRBJ2-5, is ETGVTQSPTHLIKTRGQQVTLRCSSQSGHNTVSWYQQALGQGPQFIFQYYREEENGRGNFPPRFSGLQFPNYSSELNVNALELDDSALYLCASSFSGETQYFGPGTRLLVL.

The rearrangement uses TRBV9 and TRBJ1-4; 7 bases match TRBD1. The CDR3 is 14 amino acids. Trimming cost V 3 bases and J 7 bases; bases outside gene matches: 6. Germline CDR1 SGDLS, CDR2 YYNGEE. CDR3 in amino acids: CASSAAGGGEKLFF. In DNA form, the CDR3 reads TGTGCCAGCAGCGCCGCAGGGGGTGGTGAAAAACTGTTTTTT.

Regarding this clone: This sample includes further DNA sequences coding for the same CDR3. The V and J genes are TRBV9 and TRBJ2-2; D is unclear. The CDR3 loop spans 14 amino acids. Germline CDR1 reads SGDLS; CDR2 reads YYNGEE. Deletions cut 0 bases from V and 8 bases from J, with 11 bases between. CDR3 loop: CASSVGSAAGELFF. The CDR3 nucleotides are TGTGCCAGCAGCGTAGGATCGGCGGCTGGGGAGCTGTTTTTT.

The chain recombines TRBV19 with TRBJ1-2; perhaps TRBD1 as D (6 bases). Per germline, CDR1 LNHDA and CDR2 SQIVND (reference sequence). The length of the CDR3 is 13 residues. Trimming left V 4 bases short and J 4 bases short, with 10 bases between. The CDR3 loop is CASSTQGSYGYTF. CDR3 sequence (DNA): TGTGCCAGTAGTACACAGGGCAGCTATGGCTACACCTTC.

V and J are TRBV24-1 and TRBJ2-2, with 7 bases that match TRBD2. Per the germline V gene, CDR1 is KGHDR and CDR2 is SFDVKD. CDR3 size: 15 residues. J lost 5 bases, V lost 3 bases, and 5 bases had no gene match. CDR3 in amino acids: CATSDVGGKTGELFF. The CDR3 DNA is TGTGCCACCAGTGATGTGGGGGGGAAAACCGGGGAGCTGTTTTTT.

The chain employs TRBV7-2 and TRBJ1-5; TRBD1 might be the D (6 bases). The ends were cut back, 2 bases at V and 2 bases at J, with 7 bases in the middle. Germline V gene data show CDR1 as SGHTA and CDR2 as FQGNSA. The CDR3 is made up of 14 amino acids. CDR3 protein: CASSLRQGNQPQHF. CDR3 in DNA: TGTGCCAGCAGCTTACGACAGGGCAATCAGCCCCAGCATTTT.

The rearrangement links TRBV3-1 (or the pseudogene TRBV3-2) to TRBJ1-2; TRBD1 aligns across 7 bases. Germline CDR1 and CDR2: LGHDT and YNNKEL (reference sequence). This CDR3 is built from 14 residues. Trimming took 2 bases from V and 6 from J; bases not matched to a gene: 6. CDR3 sequence: CASSQQGGRNGYTF. The CDR3 DNA sequence: TGTGCCAGCAGCCAACAAGGGGGCAGGAATGGCTACACCTTC.

J is TRBJ2-5 and V is TRBV18; the D gene is possibly TRBD1 (6 bases). This CDR3 spans 13 amino acids. V was shortened by 5 bases and J by 4 bases, with 11 bases between the two germline ends. Germline V gene sequence: CDR1 KGHSH, CDR2 LQKENI. CDR3 in DNA: TGTGCCAGCTCAGAGGGGGATAGAGAGACCCAGTACTTC. Protein sequence: CASSEGDRETQYF.

This clone was recorded only once. The chain recombines TRBV28 with TRBJ2-7; a possible D gene is TRBD2 (6 bases). The V end was cut by 6 bases, the J end by 2 bases, with 17 bases between. This CDR3 has 15 residues. Germline lookup yields CDR1 MDHEN and CDR2 SYDVKM. The CDR3 sequence is CASSRPLGGTYEQYF. DNA of the CDR3: TGTGCCAGCAGCCGCCCGCTCGGAGGGACCTACGAGCAGTACTTC. Complete variable domain (other parts from reference TRBV28 and TRBJ2-7): DVKVTQSSRYLVKRTGEKVFLECVQDMDHENMFWYRQDPGLGLRLIYFSYDVKMKEKGDIPEGYSVSREKKERFSLILESASTNQTSMYLCASSRPLGGTYEQYFGPGTRLTVT.

In this sample, this clone turned up once. The chain links TRBV30 to TRBJ2-7, with D unclear. Germline assignment: CDR1 GTSNPN and CDR2 SVGIG (reference sequence). Deletions cut 7 bases from V and 7 bases from J, with 14 bases between. The CDR3 covers 11 residues. The CDR3 here is CAFRPENEQYF. The CDR3 DNA is TGTGCCTTCCGTCCGGAGAATGAGCAGTACTTC.